This T cell receptor beta chain was observed in a study of cytomegalovirus exposure and HLA in healthy donors. General study points: A few CMV-associated chains proved CMV antigen-specific in vitro. The classifier reportedly diagnosed cytomegalovirus status with high sensitivity and specificity. The investigators catalogued 150 to 200 TCR beta chains as cytomegalovirus-associated.

The donors were part of the validation cohort, which consisted of under 150 subjects and was separate from the first cohort of 666 subjects. The germline V gene encodes CDR1 SSHAT and CDR2 FNYEAQ (reference sequence). This CDR3 has 16 residues. The ends lost 1 base at V and 2 bases at J; junction bases unmatched: 7. As to this clone: Its antigen is currently unknown.

The protocol was immunoSEQ multiplex PCR, while the TCRdb copy is restricted to in-frame clones and leaves out a portion. In the table there are about 120,000 clones, approximately 87% of which are singletons. The chain couples TRBV7-7 to TRBJ1-2, with 7 bases identical to TRBD1. The source material was PBMCs. The clonotype was recovered from a woman aged 30 to 39 in good health and CMV-seronegative. In nucleotides, the CDR3 is TGTGCCAGCAGCTTAGGTCGGCGACAGGGCAACTATGGCTACACCTTC. It specifies CASSLGRRQGNYGYTF. Complete variable domain (other parts from reference TRBV7-7 and TRBJ1-2): GAGVSQSPRYKVTKRGQDVTLRCDPISSHATLYWYQQALGQGPEFLTYFNYEAQPDKSGLPSDRFSAERPEGSISTLTIQRTEQRDSAMYRCASSLGRRQGNYGYTFGSGTRLTVV.